The T cell receptor (beta chain) under discussion was sequenced for a study of beta chain features in type 1 diabetes. Study conclusions and caveats: Type 1 diabetes patients showed fewer insertions and more deletions at VDJ junctions. There was a moderate but significant shortening of TCRB CDR3s in all four CD4+ subsets of Type 1 diabetes patients. Comparison showed that naive, central memory and Treg TCRB repertoires appeared more similar among patients than among healthy donors.

This clone has just a few counts. The target antigen is unknown. Purities over 95% were achieved in all sorted populations. The study reverse transcribed the entire isolated RNA, so it sequenced expressed TCRB transcripts. Approximately 3.5 million reads per sample were averaged for naive, central memory and regulatory samples. This table comes from immunoSEQ multiplex PCR, and its TCRdb copy is limited to in-frame clones, with some not included. The table includes 400,000 or so clones, over 10% detected once. The TCR comes from a young woman with type 1 diabetes. The specimen sequenced was naive CD4+ T cells from blood.

Here the CDR3 DNA reads TGTGCCAGCAGTTTATCCTCACAGGATTCCTACGAGCAGTACTTC. It codes for CASSLSSQDSYEQYF. The chain employs TRBV28 and TRBJ2-7, with a possible D match to TRBD1 (5 bases). The germline V gene has CDR1 MDHEN and CDR2 SYDVKM. V lost 1 base, J lost 1 base, and 11 bases lay in between. CDR3 length: 15 residues. The entire variable domain, with the rest obtained from reference TRBV28 and TRBJ2-7, is as follows: DVKVTQSSRYLVKRTGEKVFLECVQDMDHENMFWYRQDPGLGLRLIYFSYDVKMKEKGDIPEGYSVSREKKERFSLILESASTNQTSMYLCASSLSSQDSYEQYFGPGTRLTVT.